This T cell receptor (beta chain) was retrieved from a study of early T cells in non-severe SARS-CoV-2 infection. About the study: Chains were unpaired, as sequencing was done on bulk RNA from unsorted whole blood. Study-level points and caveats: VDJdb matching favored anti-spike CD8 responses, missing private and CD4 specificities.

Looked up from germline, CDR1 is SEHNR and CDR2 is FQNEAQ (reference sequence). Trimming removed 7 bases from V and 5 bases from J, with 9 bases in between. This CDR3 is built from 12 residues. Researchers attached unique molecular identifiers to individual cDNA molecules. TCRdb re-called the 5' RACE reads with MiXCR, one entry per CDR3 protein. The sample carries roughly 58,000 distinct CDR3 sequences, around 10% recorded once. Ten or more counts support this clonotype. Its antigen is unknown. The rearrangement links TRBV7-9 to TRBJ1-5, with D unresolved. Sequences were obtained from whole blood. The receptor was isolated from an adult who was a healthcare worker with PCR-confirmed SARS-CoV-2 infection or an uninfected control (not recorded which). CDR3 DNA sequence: TGTGCCAGCAACGGGGAGGATCAGCCCCAGCATTTT. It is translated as CASNGEDQPQHF.